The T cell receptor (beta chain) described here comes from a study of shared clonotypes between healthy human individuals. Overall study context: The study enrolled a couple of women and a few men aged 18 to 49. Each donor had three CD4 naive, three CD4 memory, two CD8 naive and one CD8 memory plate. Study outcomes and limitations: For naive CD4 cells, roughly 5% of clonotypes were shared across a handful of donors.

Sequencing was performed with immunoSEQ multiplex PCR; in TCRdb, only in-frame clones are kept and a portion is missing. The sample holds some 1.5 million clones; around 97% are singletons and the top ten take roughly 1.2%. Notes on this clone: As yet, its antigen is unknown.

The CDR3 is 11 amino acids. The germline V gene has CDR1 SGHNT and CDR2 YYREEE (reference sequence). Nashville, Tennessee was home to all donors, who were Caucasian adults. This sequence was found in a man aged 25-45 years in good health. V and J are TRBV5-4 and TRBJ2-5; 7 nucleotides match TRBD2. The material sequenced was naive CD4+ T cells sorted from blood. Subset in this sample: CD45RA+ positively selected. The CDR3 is CAPGGQETQYF. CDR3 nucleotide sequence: TGTGCTCCGGGAGGCCAAGAGACCCAGTACTTC. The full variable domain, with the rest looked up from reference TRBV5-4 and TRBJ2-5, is ETGVTQSPTHLIKTRGQQVTLRCSSQSGHNTVSWYQQALGQGPQFIFQYYREEENGRGNFPPRFSGLQFPNYSSELNVNALELDDSALYLCAPGGQETQYFGPGTRLLVL.